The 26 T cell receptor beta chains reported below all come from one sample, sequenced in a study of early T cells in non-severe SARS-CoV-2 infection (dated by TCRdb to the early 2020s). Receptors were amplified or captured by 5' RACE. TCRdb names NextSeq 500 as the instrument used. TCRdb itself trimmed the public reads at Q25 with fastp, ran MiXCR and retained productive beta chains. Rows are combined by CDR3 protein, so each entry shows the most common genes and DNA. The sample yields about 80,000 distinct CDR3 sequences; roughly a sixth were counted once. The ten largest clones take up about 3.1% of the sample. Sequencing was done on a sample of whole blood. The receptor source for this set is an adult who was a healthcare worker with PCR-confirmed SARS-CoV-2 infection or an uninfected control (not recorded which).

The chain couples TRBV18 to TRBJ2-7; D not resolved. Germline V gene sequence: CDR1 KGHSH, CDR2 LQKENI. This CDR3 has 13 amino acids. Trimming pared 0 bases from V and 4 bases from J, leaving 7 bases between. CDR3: CASSPPFTYEQYF. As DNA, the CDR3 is TGTGCCAGCTCACCACCCTTTACATACGAGCAGTACTTC.

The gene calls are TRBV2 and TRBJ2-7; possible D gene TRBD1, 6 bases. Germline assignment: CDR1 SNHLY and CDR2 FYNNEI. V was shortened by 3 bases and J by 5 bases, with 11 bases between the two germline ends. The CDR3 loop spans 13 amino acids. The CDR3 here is CASSDAGVDEQYF. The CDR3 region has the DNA TGTGCCAGCAGTGATGCAGGGGTCGACGAGCAGTACTTC.

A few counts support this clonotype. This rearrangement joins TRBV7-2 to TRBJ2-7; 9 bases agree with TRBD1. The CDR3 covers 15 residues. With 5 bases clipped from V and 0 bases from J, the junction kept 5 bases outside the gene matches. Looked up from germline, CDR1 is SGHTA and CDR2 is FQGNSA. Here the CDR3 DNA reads TGTGCCAGCAGCGCCGGACAGGGGCACTCCTACGAGCAGTACTTC. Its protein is CASSAGQGHSYEQYF.

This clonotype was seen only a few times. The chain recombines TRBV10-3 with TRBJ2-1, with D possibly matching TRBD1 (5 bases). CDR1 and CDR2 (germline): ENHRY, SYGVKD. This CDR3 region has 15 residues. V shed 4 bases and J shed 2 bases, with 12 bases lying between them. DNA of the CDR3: TGTGCCATCAGTGGGACACCCGAAACCTACAATGAGCAGTTCTTC. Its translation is CAISGTPETYNEQFF.

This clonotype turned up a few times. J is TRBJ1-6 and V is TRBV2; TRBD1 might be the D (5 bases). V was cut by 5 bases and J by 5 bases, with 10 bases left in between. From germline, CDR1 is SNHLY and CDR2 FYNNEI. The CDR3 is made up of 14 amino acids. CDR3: CASSYRLDNSPLHF. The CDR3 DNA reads TGTGCCAGCAGTTACAGGTTGGATAATTCACCCCTCCACTTT.

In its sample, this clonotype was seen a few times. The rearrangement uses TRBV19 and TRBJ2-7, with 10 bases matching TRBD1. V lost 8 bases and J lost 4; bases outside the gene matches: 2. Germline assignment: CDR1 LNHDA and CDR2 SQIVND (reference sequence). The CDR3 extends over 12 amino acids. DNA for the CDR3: TGTGCCAGTGCGGGACAGGGGTACGAGCAGTACTTC. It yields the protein CASAGQGYEQYF.

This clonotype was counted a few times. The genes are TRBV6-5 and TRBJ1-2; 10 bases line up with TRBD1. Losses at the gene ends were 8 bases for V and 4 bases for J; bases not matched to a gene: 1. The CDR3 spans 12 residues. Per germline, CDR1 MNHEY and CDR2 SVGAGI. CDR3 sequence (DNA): TGTGCCAGCCGGGACAGGGGCTATGGCTACACCTTC. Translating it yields CASRDRGYGYTF.

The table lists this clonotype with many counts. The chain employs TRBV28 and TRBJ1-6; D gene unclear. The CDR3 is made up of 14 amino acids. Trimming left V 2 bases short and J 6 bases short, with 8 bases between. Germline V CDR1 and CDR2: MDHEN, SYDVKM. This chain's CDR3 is CASSLREANSPLHF. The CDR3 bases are TGTGCCAGCAGTTTACGGGAAGCTAATTCACCCCTCCACTTT. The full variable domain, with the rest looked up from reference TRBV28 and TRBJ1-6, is DVKVTQSSRYLVKRTGEKVFLECVQDMDHENMFWYRQDPGLGLRLIYFSYDVKMKEKGDIPEGYSVSREKKERFSLILESASTNQTSMYLCASSLREANSPLHFGNGTRLTVT.

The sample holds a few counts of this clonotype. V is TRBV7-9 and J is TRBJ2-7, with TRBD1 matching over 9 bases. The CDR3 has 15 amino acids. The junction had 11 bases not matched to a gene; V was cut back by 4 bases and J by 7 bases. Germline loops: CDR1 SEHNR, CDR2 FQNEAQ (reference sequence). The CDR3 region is CASSYRDREIREQYF. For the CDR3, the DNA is TGTGCCAGCAGCTACCGGGACAGGGAAATTCGGGAGCAGTACTTC.

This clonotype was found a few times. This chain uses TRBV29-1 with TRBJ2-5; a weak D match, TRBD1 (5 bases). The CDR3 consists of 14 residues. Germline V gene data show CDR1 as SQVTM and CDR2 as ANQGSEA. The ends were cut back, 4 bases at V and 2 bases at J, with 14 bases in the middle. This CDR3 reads CSVGLDTRQETQYF. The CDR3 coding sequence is TGCAGCGTTGGGTTGGACACGCGACAAGAGACCCAGTACTTC.

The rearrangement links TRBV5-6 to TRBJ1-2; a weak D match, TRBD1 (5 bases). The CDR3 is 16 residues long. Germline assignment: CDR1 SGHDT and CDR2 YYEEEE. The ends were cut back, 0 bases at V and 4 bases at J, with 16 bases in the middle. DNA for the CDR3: TGTGCCAGCAGCTTGGCCGGGCAGGGAGGAACCTATGGCTACACCTTC. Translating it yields CASSLAGQGGTYGYTF.

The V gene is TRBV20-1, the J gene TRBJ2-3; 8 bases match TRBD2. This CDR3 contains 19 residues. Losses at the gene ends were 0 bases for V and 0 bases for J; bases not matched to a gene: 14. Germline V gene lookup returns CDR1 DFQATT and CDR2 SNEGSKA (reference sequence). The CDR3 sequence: CSARDRTSGGPSSTDTQYF. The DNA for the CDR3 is TGCAGTGCTAGAGATCGAACTAGCGGTGGCCCCTCTAGCACAGATACGCAGTATTTT.

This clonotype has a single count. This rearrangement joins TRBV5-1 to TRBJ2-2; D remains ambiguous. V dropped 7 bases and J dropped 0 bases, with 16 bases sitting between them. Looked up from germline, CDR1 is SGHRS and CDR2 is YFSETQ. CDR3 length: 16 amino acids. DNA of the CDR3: TGCGCCAGCGAACCTGGAAGGGCGGCGAACACCGGGGAGCTGTTTTTT. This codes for CASEPGRAANTGELFF. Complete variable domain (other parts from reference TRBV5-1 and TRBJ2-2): KAGVTQTPRYLIKTRGQQVTLSCSPISGHRSVSWYQQTPGQGLQFLFEYFSETQRNKGNFPGRFSGRQFSNSRSEMNVSTLELGDSALYLCASEPGRAANTGELFFGEGSRLTVL.

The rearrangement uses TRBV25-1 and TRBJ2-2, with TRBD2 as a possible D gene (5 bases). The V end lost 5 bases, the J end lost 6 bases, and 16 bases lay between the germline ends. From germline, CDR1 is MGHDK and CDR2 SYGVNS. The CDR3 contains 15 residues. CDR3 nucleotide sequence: TGTGCCAGCAGTCCCCAACCAGCGGCGTCCGGGGAGCTGTTTTTT. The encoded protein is CASSPQPAASGELFF.

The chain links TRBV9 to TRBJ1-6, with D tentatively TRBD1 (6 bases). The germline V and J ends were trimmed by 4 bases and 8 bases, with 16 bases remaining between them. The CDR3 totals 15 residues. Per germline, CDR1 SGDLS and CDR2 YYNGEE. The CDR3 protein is CASSPADRTDSPLHF. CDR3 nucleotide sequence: TGTGCCAGCAGCCCAGCAGACAGGACAGATTCACCCCTCCACTTT.

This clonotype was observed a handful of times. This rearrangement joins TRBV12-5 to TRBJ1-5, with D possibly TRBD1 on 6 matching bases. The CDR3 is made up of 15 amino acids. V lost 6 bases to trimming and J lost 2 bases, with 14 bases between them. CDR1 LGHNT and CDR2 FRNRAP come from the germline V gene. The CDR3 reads CASGMQGYGNQPQHF. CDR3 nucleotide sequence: TGTGCTAGTGGAATGCAGGGGTACGGCAATCAGCCCCAGCATTTT.

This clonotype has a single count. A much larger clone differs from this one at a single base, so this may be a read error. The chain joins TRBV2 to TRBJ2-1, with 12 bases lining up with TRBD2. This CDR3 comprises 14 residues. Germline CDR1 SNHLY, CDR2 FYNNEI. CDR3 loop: CVAAPGTSGFEQFF. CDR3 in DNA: TGTGTCGCCGCCCCCGGGACTAGCGGGTTTGAGCAGTTCTTC. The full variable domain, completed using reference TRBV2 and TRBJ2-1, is EPEVTQTPSHQVTQMGQEVILRCVPISNHLYFYWYRQILGQKVEFLVSFYNNEISEKSEIFDDQFSVERPDGSNFTLKIRSTKLEDSAMYFCVAAPGTSGFEQFFGPGTRLTVL.

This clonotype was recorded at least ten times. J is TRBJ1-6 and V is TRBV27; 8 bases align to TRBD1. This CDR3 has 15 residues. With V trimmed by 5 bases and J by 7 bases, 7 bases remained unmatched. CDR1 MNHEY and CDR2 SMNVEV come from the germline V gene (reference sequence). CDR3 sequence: CASSLRGRGNSPLHF. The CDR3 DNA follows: TGTGCCAGCAGTCTCAGGGGGCGAGGCAATTCACCCCTCCACTTT.

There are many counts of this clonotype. Written as DNA, the CDR3 is TGCAGCGTTGATCCTAGCGGGGTATACAATGAGCAGTTCTTC. Protein sequence: CSVDPSGVYNEQFF. The chain is built from TRBV29-1 and TRBJ2-1; 9 nucleotides match TRBD2. Germline CDR1 SQVTM, CDR2 ANQGSEA. The junction had 4 bases not matched to a gene; V was cut back by 3 bases and J by 4 bases. The CDR3 runs 14 residues.

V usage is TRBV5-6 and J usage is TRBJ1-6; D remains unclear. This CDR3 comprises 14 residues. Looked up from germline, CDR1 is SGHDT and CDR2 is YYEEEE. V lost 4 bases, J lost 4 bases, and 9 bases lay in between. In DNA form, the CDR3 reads TGTGCCAGCAGCCCTCGGGGTTATAATTCACCCCTCCACTTT. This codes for CASSPRGYNSPLHF.

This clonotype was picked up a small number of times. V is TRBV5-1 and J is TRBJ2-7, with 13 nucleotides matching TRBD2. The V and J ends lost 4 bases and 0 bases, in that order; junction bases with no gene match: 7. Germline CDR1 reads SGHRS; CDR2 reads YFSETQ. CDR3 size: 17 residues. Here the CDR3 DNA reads TGCGCCAGCAGCGCCGGACTAGCGGGAGCTCTCTCCTACGAGCAGTACTTC. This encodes CASSAGLAGALSYEQYF.

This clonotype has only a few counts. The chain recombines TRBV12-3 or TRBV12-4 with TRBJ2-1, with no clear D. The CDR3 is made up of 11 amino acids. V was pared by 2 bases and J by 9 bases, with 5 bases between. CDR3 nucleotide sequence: TGTGCCAGCAGTTTAAAGCTTGAGCAGTTCTTC. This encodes CASSLKLEQFF.

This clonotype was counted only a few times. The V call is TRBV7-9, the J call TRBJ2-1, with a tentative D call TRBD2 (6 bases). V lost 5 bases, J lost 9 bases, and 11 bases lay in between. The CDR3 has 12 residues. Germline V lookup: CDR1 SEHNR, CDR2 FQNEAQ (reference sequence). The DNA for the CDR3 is TGTGCCAGCAGCCGGGACTCAACTGAGCAGTTCTTC. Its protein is CASSRDSTEQFF.

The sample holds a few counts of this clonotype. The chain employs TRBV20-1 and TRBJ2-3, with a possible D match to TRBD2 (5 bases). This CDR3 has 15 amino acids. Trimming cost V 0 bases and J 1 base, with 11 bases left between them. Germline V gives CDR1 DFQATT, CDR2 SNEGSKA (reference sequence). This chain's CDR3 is CSARELMRGTDTQYF. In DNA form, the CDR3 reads TGCAGTGCTAGAGAACTTATGAGGGGCACAGATACGCAGTATTTT.

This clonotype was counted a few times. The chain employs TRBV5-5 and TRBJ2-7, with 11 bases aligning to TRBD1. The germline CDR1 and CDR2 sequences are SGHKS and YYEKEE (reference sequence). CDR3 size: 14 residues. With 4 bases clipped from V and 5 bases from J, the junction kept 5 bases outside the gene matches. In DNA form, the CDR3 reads TGTGCCAGCAGCCTGGACAGGGGGCTTAACGAGCAGTACTTC. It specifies CASSLDRGLNEQYF.

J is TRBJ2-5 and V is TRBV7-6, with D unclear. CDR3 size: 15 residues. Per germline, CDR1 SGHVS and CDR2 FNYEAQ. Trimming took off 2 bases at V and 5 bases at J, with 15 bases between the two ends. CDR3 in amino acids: CASSLRATSKETQYF. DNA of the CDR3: TGTGCCAGCAGCTTAAGGGCCACAAGCAAGGAGACCCAGTACTTC.